Below, 13 T cell receptor beta chains from the same sample are listed, as sequenced in a study of PD-1 blockade in classical Hodgkin lymphoma. Autologous stem cell transplantation was followed by relapse in every patient, and brentuximab vedotin exposure varied. The repertoire was sequenced with immunoSEQ multiplex PCR; TCRdb's copy has only in-frame clones and lacks some. The sample gives 25,000 to 35,000 clones, around 70% of which show up once; approximately 16% is in the top ten. The starting material was peripheral blood mononuclear cells (PBMCs), obtained before the second cycle of nivolumab. All receptors come from a human donor with classical Hodgkin lymphoma.

The J gene is TRBJ1-2, the V gene TRBV6-5; D ambiguous. Germline V gives CDR1 MNHEY, CDR2 SVGAGI. The CDR3 is 12 residues long. Trimming left V 4 bases short and J 8 bases short, with 11 bases between. The CDR3 is CASSSSQRGYTF. Written as DNA, the CDR3 is TGTGCCAGCAGTTCCAGTCAGCGGGGCTACACCTTC.

J is TRBJ1-2 and V is TRBV6-6; 7 bases are shared with TRBD1. CDR1 and CDR2 (germline): MNHNY, SVGAGI (reference sequence). V gave up 7 bases and J gave up 2 bases; unmatched junction bases: 7. This CDR3 contains 14 residues. The CDR3 spells CASMVTGTNYGYTF. DNA for the CDR3: TGTGCCAGCATGGTGACAGGGACCAACTATGGCTACACCTTC.

The chain joins TRBV6-1 to TRBJ1-3; 7 bases agree with TRBD1. The CDR3 sequence is 15 residues long. Germline CDR1 reads MNHNS; CDR2 reads SASEGT. After removal of 7 bases from V and 5 bases from J, the junction contained 11 bases not matched to a gene. This CDR3 reads CASTETGFRRNTIYF. DNA of the CDR3: TGTGCCAGCACCGAGACAGGGTTCAGGAGAAACACCATATATTTT.

This clone is medium-sized in the sample. The chain has TRBV7-2 and TRBJ1-2; D ambiguous. CDR3 length: 15 amino acids. Trimming removed 5 bases at V and 1 base at J, with 14 bases between. CDR1 and CDR2 (germline): SGHTA, FQGNSA. CDR3 amino acids: CASSLTPDGNYGYTF. In DNA, the CDR3 is TGTGCCAGCAGCCTCACTCCGGACGGTAACTATGGCTACACCTTC.

In DNA form, the CDR3 reads TGCAGCGTTGAAGATCCTGGGCGAAGGTTGGGACTGTTTTTT. Amino acid sequence: CSVEDPGRRLGLFF. The chain employs TRBV29-1 and TRBJ1-4; D uncertain. V dropped 0 bases and J dropped 13 bases, with 18 bases sitting between them. Germline CDR1 is SQVTM and CDR2 is ANQGSEA. The CDR3 totals 14 residues.

The genes are TRBV6-5 and TRBJ1-2; the D gene is possibly TRBD1 (6 bases). Trimming shortened V by 0 bases and J by 11 bases, and 16 bases separated the two germline ends. Germline CDR1 reads MNHEY; CDR2 reads SVGAGI. This CDR3 is 14 amino acids long. In DNA, the CDR3 is TGTGCCAGCAGTTACTCTCAACAGGGACCTACTTACACCTTC. Translation: CASSYSQQGPTYTF.

V usage is TRBV1 and J usage is TRBJ2-5. TRBV1 is a pseudogene segment. The CDR3 totals 13 residues. Written as DNA, the CDR3 is TGCACCAGCAGCCAAGACTGGGAAGAGACCCAGTACTTC. Amino acids: CTSSQDWEETQYF.

As DNA, the CDR3 is TGTGCCAGCAGGCCCGGGGGGAGAGGCAATCAGCCCCAGCATTTT. Translated, it gives CASRPGGRGNQPQHF. The chain recombines TRBV6-6 with TRBJ1-5, with a tentative D call TRBD1 (5 bases). Looked up from germline, CDR1 is MNHNY and CDR2 is SVGAGI (reference sequence). V was trimmed by 6 bases and J by 2 bases, leaving 14 bases between them. This CDR3 is built from 15 residues.

The genes are TRBV19 and TRBJ2-5, with a weak D call TRBD1 (5 bases). Trimming removed 5 bases from V and 4 bases from J, with 11 bases in between. The CDR3 has 13 residues. Per the germline V gene, CDR1 is LNHDA and CDR2 is SQIVND (reference sequence). The CDR3 protein is CASSLSGRETQYF. As DNA, the CDR3 is TGTGCCAGTAGTTTGTCAGGGCGAGAGACCCAGTACTTC.

The chain couples TRBV7-6 to TRBJ1-3, with a tentative D call TRBD1 (6 bases). Germline V CDR1 and CDR2: SGHVS, FNYEAQ. This CDR3 comprises 14 residues. V dropped 2 bases and J dropped 3 bases, with 8 bases sitting between them. CDR3 sequence reads: CASSLRGDGNTIYF. The CDR3 nucleotides read TGTGCCAGCAGCTTAAGGGGGGATGGAAACACCATATATTTT.

This clone was detected only a few times. The rearrangement uses TRBV7-9 and TRBJ1-4; weak D call: TRBD1 (6 bases). This CDR3 is built from 15 residues. Trimming took off 5 bases at V and 8 bases at J, with 18 bases between the two ends. CDR1 is SEHNR, CDR2 FQNEAQ, per germline (reference sequence). The CDR3 nucleotides are TGTGCCAGCAGCGATACAGGGCGAAGCGGGGAAAAACTGTTTTTT. It codes for CASSDTGRSGEKLFF. The whole variable domain, remainder taken from reference TRBV7-9 and TRBJ1-4, is DTGVSQNPRHKITKRGQNVTFRCDPISEHNRLYWYRQTLGQGPEFLTYFQNEAQLEKSRLLSDRFSAERPKGSFSTLEIQRTEQGDSAMYLCASSDTGRSGEKLFFGSGTQLSVL.

This clone has more than one count but fewer than ten. This chain connects TRBV6-1 to TRBJ1-1; D is unclear. Germline loops: CDR1 MNHNS, CDR2 SASEGT. The CDR3 has 13 residues. V lost 5 bases, J lost 7 bases, and 14 bases lay in between. CDR3 in DNA: TGTGCCAGCAGTCAGGTCTCCTCCTATGAAGCTTTCTTT. Translation: CASSQVSSYEAFF.

CDR3 protein: CASSYTQGGVEQYF. CDR3 DNA sequence: TGTGCCAGCAGCTACACCCAGGGCGGGGTAGAGCAGTACTTC. The chain combines TRBV7-2 with TRBJ2-5, with D possibly TRBD2 on 6 matching bases. V lost 4 bases, J lost 11 bases, and 20 bases lay in between. The CDR3 spans 14 residues. Looked up from germline, CDR1 is SGHTA and CDR2 is FQGNSA.